The rows below give T cell receptor beta chains drawn from one sample of a study of blood T cell repertoires in COVID-19. The assay was immunoSEQ multiplex PCR, and TCRdb's table has in-frame clones only and misses some. The sample has approximately 92,000 clones, around 72% seen once. Material: peripheral blood. These TCRs come from a woman aged 60-75 years in a cohort sampled during active or convalescent COVID-19. Each CDR3 is given without its conserved first and last residue. Fields, in order: V gene, J gene, CDR3 protein.

v_gene: TRBV11-1; j_gene: TRBJ1-1; CDR3aa: ASSGQGRHTEAF
v_gene: TRBV2; j_gene: TRBJ1-4; CDR3aa: ASSEAVSGREKLF
v_gene: TRBV10-3; j_gene: TRBJ1-5; CDR3aa: AISRTGEQPQH
v_gene: TRBV9; j_gene: TRBJ2-5; CDR3aa: ASSVGRGAGLAGLPTQY
v_gene: TRBV4-3; j_gene: TRBJ2-2; CDR3aa: ASSQVWTSYATGELF
v_gene: TRBV18; j_gene: TRBJ1-2; CDR3aa: ASSPTGRNLGDYGYT
v_gene: TRBV27; j_gene: TRBJ1-4; CDR3aa: ASSSLDQGFSEKLF
v_gene: TRBV7-9; j_gene: TRBJ1-5; CDR3aa: ASSPYREGNQPQH
v_gene: TRBV18; j_gene: TRBJ2-7; CDR3aa: ASSPEGVAYEQY
v_gene: TRBV21-1; j_gene: TRBJ2-3; CDR3aa: ASSKRSNAGDTQY
v_gene: TRBV9; j_gene: TRBJ1-1; CDR3aa: ASSGRVDTEAF
v_gene: TRBV5-1; j_gene: TRBJ2-1; CDR3aa: ASSLVPGSNEQF
v_gene: TRBV10-2; j_gene: TRBJ2-7; CDR3aa: ASSNAVSYEQY
v_gene: TRBV27; j_gene: TRBJ1-6; CDR3aa: ASRALLGSASPLH
v_gene: TRBV7-2; j_gene: TRBJ2-6; CDR3aa: ASSLAATGNFGANVLT
v_gene: TRBV7-3; j_gene: TRBJ2-2; CDR3aa: ASSSADSPANTGELF
v_gene: TRBV27; j_gene: TRBJ2-7; CDR3aa: ASSLKMEGSYEQY
v_gene: TRBV18; j_gene: TRBJ1-5; CDR3aa: ASSPQTGRQPQH
v_gene: TRBV5-1; j_gene: TRBJ1-5; CDR3aa: ASSLGVAGYQPQH
v_gene: TRBV14; j_gene: TRBJ2-5; CDR3aa: ASSGKMGTSGGLYQETQY
v_gene: TRBV7-9; j_gene: TRBJ1-4; CDR3aa: ASSFDSRFNGKLF
v_gene: TRBV7-9; j_gene: TRBJ2-1; CDR3aa: ASSFGPQVREEQF
v_gene: TRBV5-5; j_gene: TRBJ2-7; CDR3aa: ASSLTGAYEQY
v_gene: TRBV6-5; j_gene: TRBJ1-6; CDR3aa: ASGQGAGAPLH
v_gene: TRBV9; j_gene: TRBJ2-5; CDR3aa: ASSVALAGGGETQY
v_gene: TRBV7-2; j_gene: TRBJ2-7; CDR3aa: ASSLGAKLSYEQY
v_gene: TRBV19; j_gene: TRBJ1-6; CDR3aa: ASSIGGGDSPLH
v_gene: TRBV7-2; j_gene: TRBJ2-1; CDR3aa: ASSLASLAGGEQF
v_gene: TRBV6-5; j_gene: TRBJ2-1; CDR3aa: ASSPLGGYNEQF
v_gene: TRBV7-2; j_gene: TRBJ2-1; CDR3aa: ASSWVGGLNEQF
v_gene: TRBV5-1; j_gene: TRBJ2-1; CDR3aa: ASSIGTSGELYNEQF
v_gene: TRBV19; j_gene: TRBJ2-6; CDR3aa: ASTIQGNSGANVLT
v_gene: TRBV19; j_gene: TRBJ1-5; CDR3aa: ASSTDREGNQPQH
v_gene: TRBV14; j_gene: TRBJ2-2; CDR3aa: ASSQAGLVIGGELF
v_gene: TRBV30; j_gene: TRBJ1-1; CDR3aa: AWSEDRGPTEAF
v_gene: TRBV15; j_gene: TRBJ2-5; CDR3aa: ATSRVGTVETQY
v_gene: TRBV18; j_gene: TRBJ2-7; CDR3aa: ASFLGQGPYEQY
v_gene: TRBV4-3; j_gene: TRBJ2-2; CDR3aa: ASSQDSGGGPGELF
v_gene: TRBV5-1; j_gene: TRBJ1-1; CDR3aa: ASSLEGVYTEAF
v_gene: TRBV3-1/TRBV3-2; j_gene: TRBJ2-5; CDR3aa: ASSRAFQETQY
v_gene: TRBV11-2; j_gene: TRBJ2-2; CDR3aa: ASSFDSPGELF
v_gene: TRBV27; j_gene: TRBJ2-7; CDR3aa: ASSFVRAGEQY
v_gene: TRBV24-1; j_gene: TRBJ2-3; CDR3aa: ATSDGILQGWDTDTQY
v_gene: TRBV27; j_gene: TRBJ1-6; CDR3aa: ASSINRDSPLH
v_gene: TRBV3-1/TRBV3-2; j_gene: TRBJ2-5; CDR3aa: ASSLRLAGALVGETQY
v_gene: TRBV10-3; j_gene: TRBJ1-4; CDR3aa: AIRDQRGEKLF
v_gene: TRBV19; j_gene: TRBJ1-5; CDR3aa: ASSPDRSPRAQH